The 24 T cell receptor beta chains below were found in one sample sequenced in a study of molecular identifiers for immune sequencing clone quantification. Using its own MiXCR run on the PCR reads, TCRdb lists one record per CDR3 protein. The sample lists more than 300,000 distinct CDR3 sequences, roughly 23% occurring once. Sequenced sample: naive CD8+ T cells from blood, with Jurkat cell RNA spiked in. The subset here: FACS-sorted CD8+CD4-CCR7+CD45RA+ naive T cells. The source is a human donor in good health. Some libraries in this study had Jurkat cell RNA spiked in.

This clonotype was found many times. CDR3 coding DNA: TGTGCCAGCAGCGGGCCTCTTTCACCCCTCCACTTT. Its protein product is CASSGPLSPLHF. The chain employs TRBV7-6 and TRBJ1-6; D ambiguous. CDR3 length: 12 residues. With 5 bases removed from V and 9 bases from J, the gap between germline ends came to 8 bases. The germline V gene encodes CDR1 SGHVS and CDR2 FNYEAQ.

Turning to this clonotype: Since the CDR3 does not end with the conserved phenylalanine or tryptophan, this likely comes from a read error. The chain joins TRBV13 to TRBJ2-5; D may be TRBD1 (5 bases). The germline V and J ends were trimmed by 2 bases and 1 base, with 11 bases remaining between them. Germline assignment: CDR1 PRHDT and CDR2 FYEKMQ (reference sequence). This CDR3 has 15 amino acids. The CDR3 loop is CASSLKGIFQETQYS. For the CDR3, the DNA is TGTGCCAGCAGCTTAAAGGGGATTTTCCAAGAGACCCAGTACTCC.

This clonotype came up a few times. The V and J genes are TRBV21-1 and TRBJ2-6. TRBV21-1 is a known pseudogene. This CDR3 contains 17 residues. The CDR3, as DNA: TGTGCCAGCAGCAAATTGCTCTTTTACTCTGGGGCCAACGTCCTGACTTTC. This codes for CASSKLLFYSGANVLTF.

Ten or more counts support this clonotype. V gene TRBV24-1 combines with J gene TRBJ2-7; a possible D gene is TRBD1 (5 bases). Germline CDR1 and CDR2: KGHDR and SFDVKD. The CDR3 consists of 13 residues. V was trimmed by 5 bases and J by 4 bases, leaving 11 bases between them. The CDR3 loop is CATSAQGAYEQYF. The CDR3 DNA reads TGTGCCACCAGTGCCCAGGGTGCTTACGAGCAGTACTTC.

This clonotype was seen ten or more times. The chain employs TRBV7-9 and TRBJ2-7; TRBD2 might be the D (6 bases). Germline CDR1 SEHNR, CDR2 FQNEAQ (reference sequence). This CDR3 has 12 residues. Trimming pared 6 bases from V and 5 bases from J, leaving 11 bases between. The CDR3 region has the DNA TGTGCCAGCAGTAAGGAGGGGAACGAGCAGTACTTC. It encodes CASSKEGNEQYF.

The table lists this clonotype with a count of one. A clone one base away is much larger, so this may be a read error. The V and J genes are TRBV30 and TRBJ1-1; 7 positions agree with TRBD1. The CDR3 loop spans 14 amino acids. The germline V gene encodes CDR1 GTSNPN and CDR2 SVGIG (reference sequence). Trimming took 4 bases from V and 4 from J; bases not matched to a gene: 9. This CDR3 is CAWTPSGGSTEAFF. The CDR3 nucleotides are TGTGCCTGGACCCCCTCAGGGGGGAGCACTGAAGCTTTCTTT.

This clonotype was detected ten times or more. The genes are TRBV27 and TRBJ2-3; 9 positions match TRBD2. This CDR3 has 14 residues. The ends lost 6 bases at V and 6 bases at J; junction bases unmatched: 7. CDR1 is MNHEY, CDR2 SMNVEV, per germline (reference sequence). The CDR3 sequence: CASRVLAGQDTQYF. CDR3 coding DNA: TGTGCCAGCAGGGTACTAGCGGGCCAGGATACGCAGTATTTT.

This clonotype was counted at least ten times. This chain uses TRBV5-6 with TRBJ1-2; the D is unclear. The CDR3 is 17 residues long. Between the trimmed V and J ends, which lost 4 bases and 2 bases, there was a span of 21 bases. Germline V gives CDR1 SGHDT, CDR2 YYEEEE. CDR3 residues: CASSQASAQMKNYGYTF. The CDR3 DNA reads TGTGCCAGCAGCCAAGCAAGTGCTCAGATGAAGAACTATGGCTACACCTTC.

In the case of this clonotype: Since the CDR3 does not end with the conserved phenylalanine or tryptophan, this likely comes from a read error. The rearrangement joins TRBV5-6 to TRBJ1-1; the D is unclear. The V end lost 1 base, the J end lost 4 bases, and 5 bases lay between the germline ends. CDR3 length equals 12 residues. Germline loops: CDR1 SGHDT, CDR2 YYEEEE. The CDR3 DNA reads as TGTGCCAGCAGCTTGAGGGTCACTGAAGCTTTCTCT. It yields the protein CASSLRVTEAFS.

Ten or more counts support this clonotype. The genes are TRBV15 and TRBJ1-1; D may be TRBD1 (5 bases). The ends were cut back, 1 base at V and 8 bases at J, with 17 bases in the middle. The V gene's germline CDR1 is LNHNV and CDR2 YYDKDF (reference sequence). The CDR3 runs to 15 residues. The CDR3 DNA follows: TGTGCCACCAGCAGAGCCCCGGGGGATTTTGGGGAAGCTTTCTTT. Its translation is CATSRAPGDFGEAFF.

This clonotype came up many times. V and J are TRBV29-1 and TRBJ2-1; 10 bases line up with TRBD2. V was pared by 6 bases and J by 8 bases, with 16 bases of the junction left unmatched. The CDR3 length is 16 residues. Germline CDR1 SQVTM, CDR2 ANQGSEA. The CDR3 protein is CSVQGASGRPSDEQFF. CDR3 bases: TGCAGCGTCCAGGGGGCTAGCGGGAGACCCTCGGATGAGCAGTTCTTC.

This clonotype came up many times. The chain couples TRBV12-3 or TRBV12-4 to TRBJ1-5; no definite D call. The CDR3 runs 15 residues. Trimming took off 6 bases at V and 0 bases at J, with 12 bases between the two ends. The CDR3 bases are TGTGCCAGCAGCCCAATAGAATATAGCAATCAGCCCCAGCATTTT. Its translation is CASSPIEYSNQPQHF.

This clonotype was counted many times. V usage is TRBV5-1 and J usage is TRBJ2-1; 8 bases map to TRBD2. The V segment lost 2 bases and the J segment 8 bases; nucleotides outside the gene matches: 12. The CDR3 contains 16 residues. CDR1 SGHRS and CDR2 YFSETQ come from the germline V gene. CDR3 region: CASSFVSGGGPYEQFF. CDR3 in DNA: TGCGCCAGCAGCTTCGTATCGGGGGGGGGCCCATATGAGCAGTTCTTC.

This clonotype was recorded at least ten times. The chain joins TRBV30 to TRBJ2-2; 11 bases line up with TRBD1. The germline V gene has CDR1 GTSNPN and CDR2 SVGIG (reference sequence). The CDR3 spans 13 residues. The V and J ends lost 8 bases and 3 bases, in that order; junction bases with no gene match: 2. The CDR3 sequence: CAGDRGDTGELFF. The CDR3 coding sequence is TGTGCCGGGGACAGGGGGGACACCGGGGAGCTGTTTTTT.

As for this clonotype: This may be a read error: a much more frequent sequence differs by one nucleotide. A read error is likely, as this CDR3 ends without the conserved phenylalanine or tryptophan. The chain uses TRBV12-3 or TRBV12-4 and TRBJ2-2; 11 bases are a match to TRBD1. CDR3 length equals 17 residues. V dropped 8 bases and J dropped 7; count of bases not matched to a gene: 15. The CDR3 here is CASLLLRDRGFSGELFL. Written as DNA, the CDR3 is TGTGCCAGCCTCCTCCTCCGGGACAGGGGGTTCAGCGGGGAGCTGTTTCTT.

The rearrangement links TRBV20-1 to TRBJ1-3; D gene ambiguous. The V end lost 5 bases, the J end lost 3 bases, and 8 bases lay between the germline ends. The CDR3 is made up of 12 amino acids. Germline-derived CDR1 and CDR2 are DFQATT and SNEGSKA (reference sequence). The CDR3 DNA reads TGCAGTGCTGGGTTCGGTGGAAACACCATATATTTT. It encodes CSAGFGGNTIYF.

Note on this clonotype: Germline and junction disagree at one end, which may indicate a read error. This chain joins TRBV7-9 and TRBJ2-7; 15 bases map to TRBD2. Germline CDR1 SEHNR, CDR2 FQNEAQ (reference sequence). This CDR3 contains 19 residues. CDR3 in amino acids: CVSSRIGLAGGQGTYEQYF. CDR3 nucleotides: TGTGTCAGCAGCCGAATTGGACTAGCGGGGGGGCAAGGTACCTACGAGCAGTACTTC.

For this clonotype: The conserved closing phenylalanine or tryptophan is absent in this CDR3, likely reflecting a read error. This chain connects TRBV5-4 to TRBJ2-7; 10 nucleotides line up with TRBD1. Germline values: CDR1 SGHNT, CDR2 YYREEE (reference sequence). The length of the CDR3 is 14 residues. Trimming took 2 bases from V and 3 from J; bases not matched to a gene: 2. Here the CDR3 reads CASSLRDRGYEQYL. The DNA for the CDR3 is TGTGCCAGCAGCTTACGGGACAGGGGCTACGAGCAGTACCTC.

This clonotype was picked up a small number of times. The CDR3 coding sequence is TGTGCCAGCAGTACCTGGCCGGAAGACACTGAAGCTTTCTTT. Translation: CASSTWPEDTEAFF. The chain is built from TRBV12-3 or TRBV12-4 and TRBJ1-1; D gene unclear. The CDR3 consists of 14 residues. Deletions cut 5 bases from V and 3 bases from J, with 13 bases between.

This chain joins TRBV30 and TRBJ2-1; no firm D call. Deletions cut 0 bases from V and 4 bases from J, with 7 bases between. This CDR3 spans 13 amino acids. Germline V gene lookup returns CDR1 GTSNPN and CDR2 SVGIG (reference sequence). CDR3 bases: TGTGCCTGGAGTGTTGCTAGATACAATGAGCAGTTCTTC. It is translated as CAWSVARYNEQFF.

Points on this clonotype: A much larger clone lies one base from this, so it may be a read error. The chain has TRBV20-1 and TRBJ2-5, with 7 bases identical to TRBD1. CDR1 DFQATT and CDR2 SNEGSKA come from the germline V gene (reference sequence). The CDR3 totals 13 residues. The CDR3 bases are TGCGGTGCTGGGGACAGTTTCGGAAAGACCCAGTACTTC. Protein product: CGAGDSFGKTQYF.

Remarks on this clonotype: This could be a read error, since a much larger clone is one nucleotide away. CDR3 sequence (DNA): TGTGCTAGTGGCCCGGAGGGGGGAGGATCCTACGGGCAGTACTTC. Its translation is CASGPEGGGSYGQYF. V usage is TRBV12-5 and J usage is TRBJ2-7; D possibly uses TRBD1 or TRBD2 (6 bases each). The CDR3 has 15 amino acids. CDR1 LGHNT and CDR2 FRNRAP come from the germline V gene.

On this clonotype itself: Compared with germline, one end of the junction differs, possibly owing to a read error. CDR3 amino acids: CASTLGQGSEALF. The CDR3 nucleotides are TGTGCCAGCACTCTCGGACAGGGCTCTGAAGCTCTCTTT. The chain employs TRBV12-3 or TRBV12-4 and TRBJ1-1; TRBD1 agrees at 8 bases. This CDR3 contains 13 residues.

The chain has TRBV5-6 and TRBJ1-1, with TRBD1 matching 9 bases. Germline V gene data show CDR1 as SGHDT and CDR2 as YYEEEE. CDR3 length equals 16 residues. The trim removed 4 bases at V and 1 base at J, leaving 8 bases unmatched. The CDR3 reads CASSPPGTGKNTEAFF. The CDR3 DNA sequence: TGTGCCAGCAGCCCTCCCGGGACAGGGAAGAACACTGAAGCTTTCTTT.